This T cell receptor beta chain was captured in a study of cytomegalovirus exposure and HLA in healthy donors. The PCR used 60 Vbeta and 13 Jbeta primers. TCRdb's copy holds only in-frame clones and misses some; the assay was immunoSEQ multiplex PCR. Counted here are about 100,000 clones, around 86% occurring once; the ten biggest clones make up around 4.2%. The CDR3 is 14 amino acids. Germline CDR1 and CDR2: SEHNR and FQNEAQ (reference sequence). V dropped 5 bases and J dropped 4 bases, with 11 bases sitting between them. This sequence was found in a woman aged 65 to 85 in good health and CMV-seropositive. Material: PBMCs. The chain has TRBV7-9 and TRBJ1-4; no definite D call. CDR3 sequence (DNA): TGTGCCAGCAGCCCGACGGGAAGTAATGAAAAACTGTTTTTT. Its translation is CASSPTGSNEKLFF. The whole variable domain, remainder taken from reference TRBV7-9 and TRBJ1-4, is DTGVSQNPRHKITKRGQNVTFRCDPISEHNRLYWYRQTLGQGPEFLTYFQNEAQLEKSRLLSDRFSAERPKGSFSTLEIQRTEQGDSAMYLCASSPTGSNEKLFFGSGTQLSVL.